This TCR beta chain was identified during a study of breast tumors, draining lymph nodes, adjacent tissues. Study conclusions and caveats: Compared with basal-like, luminal-like tumors shared significantly more repertoire with nontumor tissue. Tumor repertoires ranked between lymph nodes and nontumor tissue in diversity, with V and J gene preferences.

From the multiplex PCR reads, TCRdb called clonotypes with MiXCR, one entry per CDR3 protein. This sample has roughly 130,000 distinct CDR3 sequences, with 32% found just once. Of note for this clonotype: The antigen remains unidentified.

Breast cancer patients provided tissue from their axillary draining lymph nodes. The CDR3 extends over 15 amino acids. V was shortened by 7 bases and J by 0 bases, with 13 bases between the two germline ends. Germline values: CDR1 MNHEY, CDR2 SVGAGI. The sequence was collected from a female donor with breast cancer. Some clones in this sample may be carry-over from other donors' samples. The gene calls are TRBV6-5 and TRBJ2-1, with D tentatively TRBD2 (5 bases). The specimen sequenced was axillary lymph node tissue. In DNA form, the CDR3 reads TGTGCCAGCACTCAGGACTGGAGCTCCTACAATGAGCAGTTCTTC. Translated, it gives CASTQDWSSYNEQFF.